The 27 T cell receptor beta chains presented below share a single source sample, sequenced in a study of Ad26.COV2.S vaccination and SARS-CoV-2 variants (dated by TCRdb to the early 2020s). The method behind the library was the immunoSEQ multiplex PCR assay. This immuneACCESS table, as held by TCRdb, lists in-frame sequences with V and J called but not all clones. Of the missing ones, under half trace to an unresolved V gene in checked studies; the others have no known cause. This sample comprises about 480,000 clones, approximately 88% of them detected only once. Of the sample, around 13% is held by the ten largest clones. This specimen's treatment or condition label, per the study, means: some 20 received Ad26.COV2.S at low or high dose, single or two shots; 5 received placebo; per-sample allocation not given. For vaccine and placebo recipients, the sequenced repertoires came from samples collected on day 63 after the first injection.

The specimen comprised peripheral blood, sampled in a trial of Ad26.COV2.S vaccine versus placebo. The receptor source for this set is a person between 18 and 65 years old who received the Ad26.COV2.S COVID-19 vaccine or a placebo.

This chain joins TRBV9 and TRBJ2-7; TRBD1 aligns across 8 bases. From germline, CDR1 is SGDLS and CDR2 YYNGEE. The CDR3 runs to 15 residues. Losses at the gene ends were 3 bases for V and 1 base for J; bases not matched to a gene: 6. CDR3 nucleotide sequence: TGTGCCAGCAGCGCTTACCGGGACAGGTCCTACGAGCAGTACTTC. It translates to CASSAYRDRSYEQYF.

The chain has TRBV3-1 (or the pseudogene TRBV3-2) and TRBJ1-6; 7 nucleotides agree with TRBD1. The CDR3 runs 17 residues. Losses at the gene ends were 4 bases for V and 7 bases for J; bases not matched to a gene: 13. Germline CDR1 LGHDT, CDR2 YNNKEL (reference sequence). For the CDR3, the DNA is TGTGCCAGCAGCCGCCGTCAACCTGGGACAGAAAATTCACCCCTCCACTTT. As protein: CASSRRQPGTENSPLHF.

A few counts support this clone. The chain carries TRBV3-1 (or the pseudogene TRBV3-2) and TRBJ1-3; TRBD1 matches 7 bases. This CDR3 is built from 19 residues. Germline lookup yields CDR1 LGHDT and CDR2 YNNKEL (reference sequence). The junction had 15 bases not matched to a gene; V was cut back by 4 bases and J by 0 bases. CDR3 residues: CASSLKPINRGHSGNTIYF. DNA of the CDR3: TGTGCCAGCAGCCTCAAACCGATAAACAGGGGCCACTCTGGAAACACCATATATTTT.

The V and J genes are TRBV5-1 and TRBJ2-1; 12 bases line up with TRBD2. This CDR3 contains 16 residues. V gave up 8 bases and J gave up 0 bases; unmatched junction bases: 6. CDR1 is SGHRS and CDR2 is YFSETQ in the germline V gene. DNA for the CDR3: TGCGCCAGTGCCCTAGCGGGAGGGCCCTCCTACAATGAGCAGTTCTTC. Residues: CASALAGGPSYNEQFF.

The chain is built from TRBV6-5 and TRBJ1-2, with TRBD1 as a possible D gene (5 bases). The CDR3 loop spans 14 amino acids. Trimming removed 6 bases from V and 2 bases from J, with 13 bases in between. CDR1 MNHEY and CDR2 SVGAGI come from the germline V gene. The CDR3 DNA reads TGTGCCAGCAGGTACAGGTCCCCAAACTATGGCTACACCTTC. This sequence encodes CASRYRSPNYGYTF.

CDR3 DNA: TGTGCCAGCAATTCGGGACAGGGGGCTAAGGAGCAGTACTTC. Translated: CASNSGQGAKEQYF. The J gene is TRBJ2-7, the V gene TRBV28; 12 nucleotides align to TRBD1. V was pared by 7 bases and J by 7 bases, with 8 bases of the junction left unmatched. CDR1 MDHEN and CDR2 SYDVKM come from the germline V gene. This CDR3 spans 14 amino acids. Drawing the rest from reference TRBV28 and TRBJ2-7, the complete variable domain is DVKVTQSSRYLVKRTGEKVFLECVQDMDHENMFWYRQDPGLGLRLIYFSYDVKMKEKGDIPEGYSVSREKKERFSLILESASTNQTSMYLCASNSGQGAKEQYFGPGTRLTVT.

V gene TRBV10-3 combines with J gene TRBJ2-1, with 8 bases matching TRBD1. After removal of 3 bases from V and 4 bases from J, the junction contained 5 bases not matched to a gene. Germline loops: CDR1 ENHRY, CDR2 SYGVKD. This CDR3 comprises 15 residues. The CDR3 sequence is CAISDDRGGYNEQFF. CDR3 bases: TGTGCCATCAGTGACGACAGGGGAGGTTACAATGAGCAGTTCTTC.

This clone was seen once. The chain is built from TRBV5-6 and TRBJ2-3; 12 bases fit TRBD2. J lost 3 bases, V lost 4 bases, and 12 bases had no gene match. The CDR3 loop spans 18 amino acids. Per germline, CDR1 SGHDT and CDR2 YYEEEE. The CDR3 protein is CASSRWLAGGLGTDTQYF. The CDR3 nucleotides are TGTGCCAGCAGCAGGTGGCTAGCGGGAGGGTTAGGGACAGATACGCAGTATTTT.

This rearrangement joins TRBV28 to TRBJ2-1, with 13 bases fitting TRBD2. Germline V gene sequence: CDR1 MDHEN, CDR2 SYDVKM. Trimming at V came to 2 bases and at J to 14 bases, leaving 12 bases not matched to a gene. The CDR3 is made up of 16 amino acids. This chain's CDR3 is CASSLGLAGESTRKFF. CDR3 DNA: TGTGCCAGCAGTTTAGGACTAGCGGGAGAGTCCACTAGAAAGTTCTTC.

This clone was counted only a few times. The V call is TRBV29-1, the J call TRBJ2-6; D is unresolved. The CDR3 runs to 14 residues. The germline V and J ends were trimmed by 3 bases and 4 bases, with 10 bases remaining between them. Germline-derived CDR1 and CDR2 are SQVTM and ANQGSEA. The CDR3 DNA reads as TGCAGCGTTGAGTCGGCGGCGGGGGCCAACGTCCTGACTTTC. It specifies CSVESAAGANVLTF.

The chain links TRBV20-1 to TRBJ1-1; D may be TRBD1 (6 bases). V was trimmed by 4 bases and J by 11 bases, leaving 14 bases between them. The germline V gene has CDR1 DFQATT and CDR2 SNEGSKA (reference sequence). This CDR3 is built from 11 residues. The CDR3 sequence is CSAIKGGWAFF. The CDR3 bases are TGCAGTGCTATCAAGGGGGGGTGGGCTTTCTTT.

The rearrangement joins TRBV4-3 to TRBJ2-2, with D hard to call. V was cut by 3 bases and J by 7 bases, with 9 bases left in between. Germline V lookup: CDR1 LGHNA, CDR2 YSLEER. This CDR3 is 13 amino acids long. CDR3 sequence: CASSQHLGGELFF. DNA for the CDR3: TGCGCCAGCAGCCAGCACCTTGGCGGGGAGCTGTTTTTT.

V usage is TRBV3-1 (or the pseudogene TRBV3-2) and J usage is TRBJ2-1, with D perhaps matching TRBD2 (6 bases). The CDR3 extends over 16 amino acids. The V gene lost 1 base and the J gene lost 2 bases, with 12 bases spanning the gap. The germline V gene has CDR1 LGHDT and CDR2 YNNKEL (reference sequence). The CDR3 protein is CASSQAPPGAYNEQFF. CDR3 in DNA: TGTGCCAGCAGCCAAGCACCCCCGGGGGCCTACAATGAGCAGTTCTTC.

The chain uses TRBV13 and TRBJ1-2; D not certain. The CDR3 loop spans 13 amino acids. V was trimmed by 0 bases and J by 4 bases, leaving 6 bases between them. The germline V gene encodes CDR1 PRHDT and CDR2 FYEKMQ (reference sequence). In DNA form, the CDR3 reads TGTGCCAGCAGCTTAGGGGTAGGCTATGGCTACACCTTC. It codes for CASSLGVGYGYTF. Variable domain in full (rest from reference TRBV13 and TRBJ1-2): AAGVIQSPRHLIKEKRETATLKCYPIPRHDTVYWYQQGPGQDPQFLISFYEKMQSDKGSIPDRFSAQQFSDYHSELNMSSLELGDSALYFCASSLGVGYGYTFGSGTRLTVV.

Concerning this clone itself: An end of the junction does not agree with germline; a read error may underlie this. The genes are TRBV6-6 and TRBJ2-1, with TRBD1 as a possible D gene (6 bases). The germline V gene encodes CDR1 MNHNY and CDR2 SVGAGI (reference sequence). CDR3 size: 13 residues. The CDR3 bases are TGTGCCAGCAGCAGGGGCTCCGACAATGAGCAGTTCTTC. Residues: CASSRGSDNEQFF.

This clone has just one count. The V gene is TRBV27, the J gene TRBJ2-3, with a weak D call TRBD2 (5 bases). Per the germline V gene, CDR1 is MNHEY and CDR2 is SMNVEV (reference sequence). The V end was cut by 6 bases, the J end by 2 bases, with 12 bases between. The CDR3 runs to 14 residues. The CDR3 DNA follows: TGTGCCAGCAGGAGGTCGGGATACACAGATACGCAGTATTTT. The encoded protein is CASRRSGYTDTQYF.

The chain carries TRBV4-2 and TRBJ2-2; 8 bases fit TRBD2. The CDR3 runs to 14 residues. From germline, CDR1 is LGHNA and CDR2 YNFKEQ. Trimming at V came to 0 bases and at J to 11 bases, leaving 5 bases not matched to a gene. This chain's CDR3 is CASSQDPAGGELFF. The CDR3, as DNA: TGTGCCAGCAGCCAAGATCCCGCGGGGGGAGAGCTGTTTTTT.

The genes are TRBV29-1 and TRBJ1-1; perhaps TRBD1 as D (5 bases). CDR3 length equals 15 residues. V lost 7 bases and J 2 bases, leaving 20 bases between the germline ends. Germline lookup yields CDR1 SQVTM and CDR2 ANQGSEA. The CDR3 DNA reads TGCAGCGGATCTGTCACTAGGGGTTATAACACTGAAGCTTTCTTT. Its protein is CSGSVTRGYNTEAFF.

The chain uses TRBV25-1 and TRBJ1-2; D not resolved. The CDR3 contains 12 residues. V shed 7 bases and J shed 10 bases, with 16 bases lying between them. Germline-derived CDR1 and CDR2 are MGHDK and SYGVNS. This chain's CDR3 is CASKGVLEAYTF. CDR3 bases: TGTGCCAGCAAGGGAGTTCTGGAGGCCTACACCTTC.

The chain combines TRBV3-1 (or the pseudogene TRBV3-2) with TRBJ2-3, with TRBD1 matching 8 bases. The germline gives CDR1 LGHDT, CDR2 YNNKEL (reference sequence). Trimming took 4 bases from V and 2 from J; bases not matched to a gene: 8. This CDR3 is built from 16 residues. Here the CDR3 DNA reads TGTGCCAGCAGCCCCACAGGGGGTCGGCCCACAGATACGCAGTATTTT. The encoded protein is CASSPTGGRPTDTQYF.

The chain recombines TRBV18 with TRBJ1-2, with D possibly being TRBD1 (5 bases). Germline values: CDR1 KGHSH, CDR2 LQKENI. This CDR3 has 13 residues. Trimming left V 3 bases short and J 4 bases short, with 9 bases between. In DNA form, the CDR3 reads TGTGCCAGCTCACCGGACATTTTCTATGGCTACACCTTC. It yields the protein CASSPDIFYGYTF.

The V and J genes are TRBV7-2 and TRBJ2-7, with D tentatively TRBD2 (6 bases). Deletions cut 0 bases from V and 3 bases from J, with 9 bases between. CDR1 and CDR2 from the germline V gene are SGHTA and FQGNSA. The CDR3 totals 14 residues. In DNA form, the CDR3 reads TGTGCCAGCAGCTTAGCCGGGAGTATCTACGAGCAGTACTTC. This sequence encodes CASSLAGSIYEQYF.

The chain joins TRBV7-3 to TRBJ1-1; a weak D match, TRBD1 (5 bases). Looked up from germline, CDR1 is SGHTA and CDR2 is FQGTGA. The CDR3 runs to 13 residues. Deletions cut 2 bases from V and 7 bases from J, with 11 bases between. The CDR3 DNA reads TGTGCCAGCAGCTTACATAGGGGCTATGAAGCTTTCTTT. Amino acid sequence: CASSLHRGYEAFF.

This chain joins TRBV29-1 and TRBJ1-1; D unresolved. The CDR3 spans 14 residues. V was shortened by 7 bases and J by 2 bases, with 17 bases between the two germline ends. Germline V gene sequence: CDR1 SQVTM, CDR2 ANQGSEA. The CDR3 region has the DNA TGCAGCGCTTTCACGTTAATTAGAAACACTGAAGCTTTCTTT. Translating it yields CSAFTLIRNTEAFF.

V and J are TRBV7-3 and TRBJ2-5; D gene ambiguous. The CDR3 is made up of 14 amino acids. CDR1 is SGHTA and CDR2 is FQGTGA in the germline V gene. Trimming removed 4 bases from V and 5 bases from J, with 14 bases in between. The CDR3 loop reads CASSSSPGQETQYF. In DNA form, the CDR3 reads TGTGCCAGCAGCTCCTCCCCCGGCCAGGAGACCCAGTACTTC.

This clone was detected once. The chain has TRBV9 and TRBJ2-3, with D hard to call. The CDR3 contains 13 residues. Germline V lookup: CDR1 SGDLS, CDR2 YYNGEE. Trimming pared 4 bases from V and 5 bases from J, leaving 11 bases between. CDR3 bases: TGTGCCAGCAGCCATCCTGCCCAAGATACGCAGTATTTT. It is translated as CASSHPAQDTQYF.

The V and J genes are TRBV19 and TRBJ2-5; 8 bases are shared with TRBD1. The trim removed 9 bases at V and 2 bases at J, leaving 5 bases unmatched. This CDR3 comprises 13 residues. Germline V gene sequence: CDR1 LNHDA, CDR2 SQIVND (reference sequence). The CDR3 here is CASGTGIQETQYF. CDR3 nucleotide sequence: TGTGCCAGCGGGACAGGCATACAAGAGACCCAGTACTTC.